This T cell receptor (beta chain) was profiled in a study of blood T cell repertoires in COVID-19. Study-wide context: COVID-19 samples from acute and convalescent phases originated in the United States, Italy and Spain. T cells, B-cell-depleted T cells, or PBMCs provided the cDNA or gDNA that served as material.

Study processing details: Cell counts per sample came from amplifying reference gene primers. Method: immunoSEQ multiplex PCR; TCRdb's copy keeps in-frame clones and lacks some. V and J calls and clone size are copied from that table; D and trimming were computed from the DNA. The sample lists around 90,000 clones; around four fifths were seen once. The ends lost 6 bases at V and 6 bases at J; junction bases unmatched: 10. The CDR3 is 15 amino acids. Germline CDR1 reads MRHNA; CDR2 reads SNTAGT. Input material: peripheral blood. The rearrangement uses TRBV6-4 and TRBJ2-3; 9 nucleotides line up with TRBD1. This TCR derives from a human donor in a cohort sampled during active COVID-19. The CDR3 loop is CASSKTGGASDTQYF. Here the CDR3 DNA reads TGTGCCAGCAGCAAAACAGGGGGCGCCTCGGATACGCAGTATTTT.